The T cell receptor (beta chain) under discussion was sequenced for a study of T cell clonotyping in hematopoietic cell transplantation. Study summary: Pretransplant recipient samples were taken after cytoreduction.

Sequenced by immunoSEQ multiplex PCR; TCRdb stores in-frame clones only, minus some. The data hold approximately 42,000 clones, with roughly 85% observed a single time. Study-wide results and limits: Graft donor and pretransplant recipient Inverse Simpson Index values predicted broader posttransplant TCR diversity. Few recipient clonotypes overlapped donors; over 95% were de novo at given depth. Cells were unsorted, so CD4 and CD8 contributions were not separated.

In regard to this clone: As yet, its antigen is unknown.

Noted time point: recipient sample about 28 days before transplant, after cytoreduction. This material consisted of peripheral blood mononuclear cells, taken before stem cell transplant. The sequence was obtained from a man aged 55 to 70 with acute myeloid leukemia. Some clones in this sample may be carry-over from other donors' samples.

CDR3 nucleotides: TGTGCCACCAGCAGAGGGGGACCCGGCAGCAGTGAAGCTTTCTTT. This gives the protein CATSRGGPGSSEAFF. The V call is TRBV15, the J call TRBJ1-1, with D perhaps TRBD1 (5 bases). Germline-derived CDR1 and CDR2 are LNHNV and YYDKDF (reference sequence). V dropped 1 base and J dropped 7 bases, with 16 bases sitting between them. This CDR3 spans 15 amino acids.